This record covers a single T cell receptor beta chain. The conserved final phenylalanine or tryptophan is absent from the CDR3, which likely points to a read error. This entry is derived from a study of Graves' ophthalmopathy and Graves' hyperthyroidism. This CDR3 spans 15 amino acids. Germline lookup yields CDR1 SGDLS and CDR2 YYNGEE. Amplified material comprised TCR beta CDR3 regions derived from RNA transcripts. The first-round RT-PCR employed HTBI primers together with the Qiagen OneStep RT-PCR kit. A multiplex PCR was then performed as the second round. TCRdb re-derived calls from the multiplex PCR reads in MiXCR, one entry per CDR3 protein. Among 52,000 or so distinct CDR3 sequences listed, approximately 50% were seen once.

This chain joins TRBV9 and TRBJ2-5; D perhaps matches TRBD1 (5 bases). The sequencing sample was made of peripheral blood. The clonotype comes from an adult woman with Graves' ophthalmopathy. CDR3 in DNA: TGCGCCAGCAGCGCCCCTGGGGCAGGGAAGGAGACCCAGTACTGC. This translates into CASSAPGAGKETQYC.